Presented here are 29 T cell receptor beta chains from one specimen sequenced in a study of cytomegalovirus exposure and HLA in healthy donors. In the PCR, 60 Vbeta and 13 Jbeta primers were used. TCRdb's table, derived via immunoSEQ multiplex PCR, lists solely in-frame clones and lacks some. The repertoire holds 140,000 to 150,000 clones, with 80% as singletons. The specimen sequenced was PBMCs. The receptors were sampled from a man aged 35 to 55 in good health and CMV-seronegative.

This chain connects TRBV4-1 to TRBJ2-2; 7 positions agree with TRBD1. The CDR3 covers 15 residues. Germline CDR1 is MGHRA and CDR2 is YSYEKL. Unmatched junction bases numbered 2, after V lost 4 bases and J lost 0 bases. CDR3 bases: TGCGCCAGCAGCCCGGGACAGTCGAACACCGGGGAGCTGTTTTTT. Protein product: CASSPGQSNTGELFF.

This clone was detected once. The chain has TRBV29-1 and TRBJ1-4; 7 bases align to TRBD1. V trimming: 7 bases; J trimming: 6 bases; junction bases outside the gene matches: 8. This CDR3 has 13 residues. Germline V gene lookup returns CDR1 SQVTM and CDR2 ANQGSEA. The CDR3 is CSAVTGVDEKLFF. CDR3 DNA sequence: TGCAGCGCAGTAACAGGGGTAGATGAAAAACTGTTTTTT. The full variable domain, its missing parts supplied by reference TRBV29-1 and TRBJ1-4, is SAVISQKPSRDICQRGTSLTIQCQVDSQVTMMFWYRQQPGQSLTLIATANQGSEATYESGFVIDKFPISRPNLTFSTLTVSNMSPEDSSIYLCSAVTGVDEKLFFGSGTQLSVL.

Note on this clone: Other DNA sequences in the sample encode the same CDR3. The chain uses TRBV5-4 and TRBJ2-3; D is uncertain. V lost 0 bases and J lost 1, with 3 bases in between. Germline CDR1 and CDR2: SGHNT and YYREEE (reference sequence). This CDR3 contains 13 residues. As DNA, the CDR3 is TGTGCCAGCAGCTTGGGAGGCACAGATACGCAGTATTTT. Protein: CASSLGGTDTQYF.

This sequence joins TRBV27 and TRBJ1-5; 8 bases match TRBD1. Germline loops: CDR1 MNHEY, CDR2 SMNVEV (reference sequence). The CDR3 length is 16 residues. V trimming: 5 bases; J trimming: 5 bases; junction bases outside the gene matches: 11. CDR3 coding DNA: TGTGCCAGCAGTCCCTCGACAGGGGAGGTCTATCAGCCCCAGCATTTT. Encoded protein: CASSPSTGEVYQPQHF.

The CDR3 region is CASSQGTPVDEQYF. As DNA, the CDR3 is TGCGCCAGCAGCCAAGGGACTCCCGTCGACGAGCAGTACTTC. The chain is built from TRBV4-1 and TRBJ2-7; maybe TRBD2 (5 bases). Trimming removed 1 base from V and 5 bases from J, with 12 bases in between. CDR3 length: 14 residues. Germline values: CDR1 MGHRA, CDR2 YSYEKL.

This clone was seen just once. The chain is built from TRBV30 and TRBJ1-2; 8 nucleotides match TRBD1. V trimming: 8 bases; J trimming: 10 bases; junction bases outside the gene matches: 12. Germline CDR1 is GTSNPN and CDR2 is SVGIG (reference sequence). The CDR3 has 12 residues. The CDR3 reads CAGTGPRVDYTF. CDR3 DNA: TGTGCCGGGACAGGCCCGAGGGTGGACTACACCTTC. The full variable domain, with the rest looked up from reference TRBV30 and TRBJ1-2, is SQTIHQWPATLVQPVGSPLSLECTVEGTSNPNLYWYRQAAGRGLQLLFYSVGIGQISSEVPQNLSASRPQDRQFILSSKKLLLSDSGFYLCAGTGPRVDYTFGSGTRLTVV.

The CDR3 reads CASDLTGGTQYF. The CDR3 DNA sequence: TGTGCCAGCGACCTGACAGGGGGGACCCAGTACTTC. The V and J genes are TRBV6-6 and TRBJ2-5; TRBD1 matches at 9 bases. In germline, CDR1 is MNHNY, CDR2 SVGAGI (reference sequence). The CDR3 sequence is 12 residues long. The V gene end was trimmed by 8 bases and the J gene end by 7 bases; junction bases not matched to a gene: 5.

A single count supports this clone. This CDR3 is missing its conserved last phenylalanine or tryptophan, likely due to a read error. The chain couples TRBV6-1 to TRBJ1-1; D gene unclear. The germline CDR1 and CDR2 sequences are MNHNS and SASEGT. The CDR3 consists of 12 residues. Trimming removed 9 bases from V and 0 bases from J, with 8 bases in between. CDR3 sequence (DNA): TGTGCCAGTCGGGGATTGAACACTGAAGCTTTCGTT. Translated, it gives CASRGLNTEAFV.

The chain is built from TRBV14 and TRBJ1-6; D is possibly TRBD1 (5 bases). Germline CDR1 reads SGHDN; CDR2 reads FVKESK. This CDR3 comprises 18 residues. Trimming left V 1 base short and J 3 bases short, with 16 bases between. The CDR3 protein is CASSQGRVPRDYNSPLHF. The CDR3 DNA is TGTGCCAGCAGCCAAGGGAGGGTGCCCAGGGACTATAATTCACCCCTCCACTTT.

The count of this clone is one. This rearrangement joins TRBV10-3 to TRBJ2-7; D gene ambiguous. There are 12 residues in the CDR3. V dropped 3 bases and J dropped 0 bases, with 3 bases sitting between them. Per germline, CDR1 ENHRY and CDR2 SYGVKD. The CDR3 region is CAISDRSYEQYF. As DNA, the CDR3 is TGTGCCATCAGTGATCGCTCCTACGAGCAGTACTTC.

Regarding this clone: The identical CDR3 is also encoded by other nucleotide sequences in the sample. The V gene is TRBV7-9, the J gene TRBJ2-7, with 7 bases aligning to TRBD1. With V trimmed by 5 bases and J by 2 bases, 9 bases remained unmatched. Germline V gives CDR1 SEHNR, CDR2 FQNEAQ (reference sequence). This CDR3 region has 15 residues. CDR3 sequence (DNA): TGTGCCAGCAGCGATAGGGGGCAGGGGGCCTACGAGCAGTACTTC. It translates to CASSDRGQGAYEQYF.

This chain connects TRBV5-1 to TRBJ2-2, with a possible D match to TRBD1 (5 bases). Germline loops: CDR1 SGHRS, CDR2 YFSETQ. Trimming stripped 2 bases from V and 0 bases from J, with 11 bases between. The CDR3 spans 16 residues. CDR3 loop: CASSLRATANTGELFF. The CDR3 DNA sequence: TGCGCCAGCAGCTTACGTGCGACAGCGAACACCGGGGAGCTGTTTTTT.

V usage is TRBV2 and J usage is TRBJ1-2, with 8 nucleotides matching TRBD1. CDR3 length: 15 residues. The germline V gene has CDR1 SNHLY and CDR2 FYNNEI. With V trimmed by 5 bases and J by 8 bases, 13 bases remained unmatched. CDR3 amino acids: CASSTPGQGGRGYTF. For the CDR3, the DNA is TGTGCCAGCAGTACCCCTGGACAGGGTGGGAGAGGCTACACCTTC.

This chain connects TRBV5-1 to TRBJ1-2; no clear D gene. Per the germline V gene, CDR1 is SGHRS and CDR2 is YFSETQ. The CDR3 extends over 14 amino acids. Trimming shortened V by 4 bases and J by 5 bases, and 15 bases separated the two germline ends. CDR3 in amino acids: CASSEPGKYYGYTF. The CDR3 DNA follows: TGCGCCAGCAGCGAACCGGGAAAGTATTATGGCTACACCTTC. Drawing the rest from reference TRBV5-1 and TRBJ1-2, the complete variable domain is KAGVTQTPRYLIKTRGQQVTLSCSPISGHRSVSWYQQTPGQGLQFLFEYFSETQRNKGNFPGRFSGRQFSNSRSEMNVSTLELGDSALYLCASSEPGKYYGYTFGSGTRLTVV.

V usage is TRBV10-1 and J usage is TRBJ2-5, with 7 positions matching TRBD2. V shed 1 base, J shed 4 bases, and the junction held 12 bases outside the gene matches. This CDR3 has 17 amino acids. Germline V gene data show CDR1 as WNHNN and CDR2 as SYGVQD (reference sequence). This CDR3 is CASSEFRAAGETETQYF. The CDR3 DNA is TGCGCCAGCAGTGAGTTCCGGGCCGCGGGGGAAACAGAGACCCAGTACTTC.

V is TRBV28 and J is TRBJ2-1; 8 bases agree with TRBD1. The CDR3 spans 15 residues. CDR1 is MDHEN and CDR2 is SYDVKM in the germline V gene. V gave up 6 bases and J gave up 1 base; unmatched junction bases: 5. CDR3 protein: CASRRTGGSYNEQFF. The CDR3 bases are TGTGCCAGCAGACGTACAGGGGGGTCCTACAATGAGCAGTTCTTC.

The V call is TRBV9, the J call TRBJ1-1; 8 nucleotides match TRBD1. V was clipped by 5 bases and J by 4 bases; unmatched bases: 7. Germline lookup yields CDR1 SGDLS and CDR2 YYNGEE. The CDR3 runs 14 residues. For the CDR3, the DNA is TGTGCCAGCAGTCGACAGGGGTTGAGCACTGAAGCTTTCTTT. Protein product: CASSRQGLSTEAFF.

V gene TRBV13 combines with J gene TRBJ1-6, with D hard to call. Trimming removed 5 bases from V and 10 bases from J, with 15 bases in between. The germline V gene has CDR1 PRHDT and CDR2 FYEKMQ (reference sequence). The CDR3 sequence is 14 residues long. The chain's CDR3 is CASSPKSGRSPLHF. CDR3 sequence (DNA): TGTGCCAGCAGCCCAAAGTCAGGTCGCTCACCCCTCCACTTT. Drawing the rest from reference TRBV13 and TRBJ1-6, the complete variable domain is AAGVIQSPRHLIKEKRETATLKCYPIPRHDTVYWYQQGPGQDPQFLISFYEKMQSDKGSIPDRFSAQQFSDYHSELNMSSLELGDSALYFCASSPKSGRSPLHFGNGTRLTVT.

This clone was picked up a small number of times. V and J are TRBV7-2 and TRBJ1-1; no firm D call. In germline, CDR1 is SGHTA, CDR2 FQGNSA. V shed 2 bases and J shed 7 bases, with 11 bases lying between them. This CDR3 region has 13 residues. CDR3 sequence (DNA): TGTGCCAGCAGCTTATTACGGGATTATGAAGCTTTCTTT. It specifies CASSLLRDYEAFF.

The V gene is TRBV19, the J gene TRBJ2-5; D unclear. The CDR3 extends over 13 amino acids. Germline CDR1 reads LNHDA; CDR2 reads SQIVND (reference sequence). The V end was cut by 6 bases, the J end by 1 base, with 9 bases between. CDR3 bases: TGTGCCAGTAGCTCGTTCTTCCAAGAGACCCAGTACTTC. Translated, it gives CASSSFFQETQYF.

The V call is TRBV19, the J call TRBJ1-5, with TRBD1 matching over 7 bases. J lost 6 bases, V lost 1 base, and 3 bases had no gene match. CDR1 and CDR2 from the germline V gene are LNHDA and SQIVND (reference sequence). The CDR3 sequence is 14 residues long. The CDR3 loop reads CASSIVQGGQPQHF. The CDR3 DNA is TGTGCCAGTAGTATAGTCCAGGGGGGTCAGCCCCAGCATTTT.

CDR3 nucleotides: TGTGCCAGCAGCTTGGGGGGGGTTTCTGGGGCCAACGTCCTGACTTTC. It specifies CASSLGGVSGANVLTF. V and J are TRBV5-4 and TRBJ2-6, with D possibly being TRBD2 (6 bases). Germline assignment: CDR1 SGHNT and CDR2 YYREEE (reference sequence). Trimming took 0 bases from V and 1 from J, leaving 8 bases between them. This CDR3 contains 16 residues.

The chain uses TRBV5-6 and TRBJ2-7, with D maybe TRBD1 (6 bases). Germline CDR1 reads SGHDT; CDR2 reads YYEEEE. CDR3 length equals 13 residues. The V end lost 2 bases, the J end lost 6 bases, and 12 bases lay between the germline ends. CDR3 loop: CASSFTGFREQYF. CDR3 nucleotides: TGTGCCAGCAGCTTCACAGGGTTCCGCGAGCAGTACTTC. Full variable domain (remainder filled in from reference TRBV5-6 and TRBJ2-7): DAGVTQSPTHLIKTRGQQVTLRCSPKSGHDTVSWYQQALGQGPQFIFQYYEEEERQRGNFPDRFSGHQFPNYSSELNVNALLLGDSALYLCASSFTGFREQYFGPGTRLTVT.

The chain employs TRBV27 and TRBJ2-2; 9 bases map to TRBD1. With V trimmed by 5 bases and J by 7 bases, 11 bases remained unmatched. Germline CDR1 is MNHEY and CDR2 is SMNVEV (reference sequence). The CDR3 is 16 amino acids. The CDR3 DNA reads TGTGCCAGCAGTATTCGCACAGGGGGCATAGGCGGGGAGCTGTTTTTT. The encoded protein is CASSIRTGGIGGELFF.

This chain joins TRBV7-2 and TRBJ2-3, with D possibly being TRBD1 (6 bases). Trimming stripped 4 bases from V and 2 bases from J, with 19 bases between. From germline, CDR1 is SGHTA and CDR2 FQGNSA. CDR3 length: 17 residues. The CDR3 is CASSSDRLFSNTDTQYF. The CDR3 DNA reads as TGTGCCAGCAGCTCCGACAGGCTATTCAGTAACACAGATACGCAGTATTTT.

This chain connects TRBV27 to TRBJ2-6; 8 nucleotides match TRBD1. The J segment lost 4 bases and the V segment lost 2 bases, leaving 4 bases of the junction unmatched. The CDR3 has 16 amino acids. Germline V gene sequence: CDR1 MNHEY, CDR2 SMNVEV (reference sequence). For the CDR3, the DNA is TGTGCCAGCAGTTTACGACAGGGGATGGGGGCCAACGTCCTGACTTTC. Protein sequence: CASSLRQGMGANVLTF.

The V call is TRBV28, the J call TRBJ1-2, with D tentatively TRBD1 (6 bases). The CDR3 has 14 residues. V was shortened by 1 base and J by 4 bases, with 10 bases between the two germline ends. Germline-derived CDR1 and CDR2 are MDHEN and SYDVKM. CDR3 DNA sequence: TGTGCCAGCAGTTTATTAGGACAGTTCTATGGCTACACCTTC. The encoded protein is CASSLLGQFYGYTF.

The chain links TRBV6-5 to TRBJ1-2; TRBD1 matches at 8 bases. J was trimmed by 1 base and V by 8 bases; bases with no gene match: 6. Looked up from germline, CDR1 is MNHEY and CDR2 is SVGAGI. The length of the CDR3 is 14 residues. The CDR3 sequence: CASARTGFNYGYTF. Here the CDR3 DNA reads TGTGCCAGCGCGAGGACAGGGTTTAACTATGGCTACACCTTC.

This clone was observed once. The gene calls are TRBV2 and TRBJ1-2, with TRBD1 identical over 9 bases. The germline CDR1 and CDR2 sequences are SNHLY and FYNNEI. The CDR3 totals 16 residues. Trimming took 4 bases from V and 8 from J; bases not matched to a gene: 14. CDR3 in DNA: TGTGCCAGCAGTGGGGGACAGGGCAGGCTGGGAGAAGGCTACACCTTC. Its translation is CASSGGQGRLGEGYTF.